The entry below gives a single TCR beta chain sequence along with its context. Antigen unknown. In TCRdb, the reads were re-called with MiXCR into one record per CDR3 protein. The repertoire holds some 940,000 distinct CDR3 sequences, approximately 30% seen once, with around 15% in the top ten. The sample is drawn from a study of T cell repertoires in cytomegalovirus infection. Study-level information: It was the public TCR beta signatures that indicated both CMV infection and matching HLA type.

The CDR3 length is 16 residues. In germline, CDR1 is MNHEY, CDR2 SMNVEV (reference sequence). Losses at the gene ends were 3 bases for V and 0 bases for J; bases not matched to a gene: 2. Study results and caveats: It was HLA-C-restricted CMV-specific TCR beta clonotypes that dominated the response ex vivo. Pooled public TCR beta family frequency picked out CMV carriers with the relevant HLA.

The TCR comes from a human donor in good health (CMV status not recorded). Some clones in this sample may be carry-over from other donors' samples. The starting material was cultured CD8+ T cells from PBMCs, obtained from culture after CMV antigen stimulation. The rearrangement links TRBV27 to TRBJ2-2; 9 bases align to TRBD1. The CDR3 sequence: CASSLGTGTNTGELFF. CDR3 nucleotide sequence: TGTGCCAGCAGTTTGGGGACAGGGACGAACACCGGGGAGCTGTTTTTT.